Presented here are 28 T cell receptor beta chains from one specimen sequenced in a study of CD8 T cells in ankylosing spondylitis. Each CDR3 protein is one row after TCRdb ran MiXCR on the 5' RACE reads. The top ten hold approximately 10% of the sample, which has approximately 190,000 distinct CDR3 sequences, roughly 13% seen once. Input material: blood, either unsorted or a sorted T cell fraction (not recorded which). The receptor set was obtained from a female donor with ankylosing spondylitis or in good health (not recorded which).

The chain uses TRBV7-2 and TRBJ2-2, with D perhaps matching TRBD2 (6 bases). Trimming removed 5 bases from V and 0 bases from J, with 16 bases in between. Germline-derived CDR1 and CDR2 are SGHTA and FQGNSA. This CDR3 is built from 17 residues. This CDR3 reads CASSLLGGTTNTGELFF. In DNA form, the CDR3 reads TGTGCCAGCAGCCTATTGGGGGGAACAACGAACACCGGGGAGCTGTTTTTT.

This clonotype was seen many times. The rearrangement uses TRBV15 and TRBJ2-3, with 11 bases matching TRBD2. V shed 11 bases, J shed 5 bases, and the junction held 12 bases outside the gene matches. Germline assignment: CDR1 LNHNV and CDR2 YYDKDF (reference sequence). The CDR3 has 15 amino acids. DNA for the CDR3: TGTGCCCCGCGGCGACTAGCGGGAAGTGTAGATACGCAGTATTTT. As protein: CAPRRLAGSVDTQYF.

This clonotype has a count of ten or more. This chain connects TRBV7-2 to TRBJ2-1; D gene ambiguous. Trimming took 4 bases from V and 5 from J, leaving 21 bases between them. This CDR3 spans 17 amino acids. Germline CDR1 and CDR2: SGHTA and FQGNSA. For the CDR3, the DNA is TGTGCCAGCAGCTCATTGACGGCTTTCGTCGAGGACAATGAGCAGTTCTTC. Translating it yields CASSSLTAFVEDNEQFF.

Regarding this clonotype: A much larger clone differs by one base, so this may be a read error. CDR3 residues: CASSLALGQTSTDTQYF. The CDR3 DNA is TGTGCCAGCAGCTTGGCCCTGGGACAGACTAGCACAGATACGCAGTATTTT. The rearrangement links TRBV5-5 to TRBJ2-3, with 7 bases lining up with TRBD1. The V segment lost 0 bases and the J segment 0 bases; nucleotides outside the gene matches: 7. The CDR3 has 17 amino acids. Germline V CDR1 and CDR2: SGHKS, YYEKEE (reference sequence).

The chain combines TRBV27 with TRBJ2-2; 13 nucleotides align to TRBD2. This CDR3 region has 16 residues. Germline CDR1 reads MNHEY; CDR2 reads SMNVEV (reference sequence). With 6 bases clipped from V and 7 bases from J, the junction kept 8 bases outside the gene matches. The DNA of the CDR3 is TGTGCCAGCAGGGCACTAGCGGGAGGGCCGGGCGGGGAGCTGTTTTTT. It is translated as CASRALAGGPGGELFF.

This clonotype has a count of ten or more. This rearrangement joins TRBV20-1 to TRBJ2-1, with TRBD2 as a possible D gene (5 bases). Germline CDR1 reads DFQATT; CDR2 reads SNEGSKA (reference sequence). V was clipped by 6 bases and J by 0 bases, with 18 bases between them. The CDR3 covers 16 residues. CDR3 sequence: CSAPSRLANSYNEQFF. CDR3 coding DNA: TGCAGTGCCCCCTCCCGGCTAGCTAACTCCTACAATGAGCAGTTCTTC.

The sample holds many counts of this clonotype. V and J are TRBV10-3 and TRBJ1-5, with D uncertain. The germline V gene encodes CDR1 ENHRY and CDR2 SYGVKD. The CDR3 totals 12 residues. The V gene lost 8 bases and the J gene lost 0 bases, with 5 bases spanning the gap. The CDR3 DNA is TGTGCCATCTCGAATAGCAATCAGCCCCAGCATTTT. As protein: CAISNSNQPQHF.

This clonotype was recorded at least ten times. The rearrangement links TRBV29-1 to TRBJ2-7; TRBD2 agrees at 13 bases. The V and J ends lost 5 bases and 0 bases, in that order; junction bases with no gene match: 10. The CDR3 loop spans 17 amino acids. Germline CDR1 and CDR2: SQVTM and ANQGSEA. In DNA, the CDR3 is TGCAGCGTTTCTGGACTAGCGGGAGAAATTGTCTCCTACGAGCAGTACTTC. It yields the protein CSVSGLAGEIVSYEQYF.

The chain joins TRBV10-3 to TRBJ2-6, with unresolved D. V dropped 2 bases and J dropped 4 bases, with 6 bases sitting between them. Germline V lookup: CDR1 ENHRY, CDR2 SYGVKD. The length of the CDR3 is 14 residues. CDR3 residues: CAISESSGANVLTF. CDR3 bases: TGTGCCATCAGTGAGAGTTCAGGGGCCAACGTCCTGACTTTC.

There are a few counts of this clonotype. The chain is built from TRBV14 and TRBJ2-7; 11 bases agree with TRBD1. J gave up 4 bases and V 4 bases, and 6 bases lay outside the gene matches. This CDR3 spans 15 amino acids. Germline loops: CDR1 SGHDN, CDR2 FVKESK. CDR3 nucleotides: TGTGCCAGCAGCCGAACGGACAGGGGGCGATACGAGCAGTACTTC. The encoded protein is CASSRTDRGRYEQYF.

This clonotype has more than one count but fewer than ten. V usage is TRBV5-1 and J usage is TRBJ2-7, with D hard to call. The germline CDR1 and CDR2 sequences are SGHRS and YFSETQ. CDR3 length: 15 amino acids. The ends were cut back, 0 bases at V and 2 bases at J, with 12 bases in the middle. The CDR3 protein is CASSLGVSDTYEQYF. CDR3 in DNA: TGCGCCAGCAGCTTGGGTGTTTCCGACACCTACGAGCAGTACTTC.

In this sample, this clonotype turned up many times. The rearrangement uses TRBV4-3 and TRBJ2-2; 8 positions match TRBD1. This CDR3 is built from 15 residues. Unmatched junction bases numbered 2, after V lost 0 bases and J lost 5 bases. Germline V gene lookup returns CDR1 LGHNA and CDR2 YSLEER. The CDR3 nucleotides read TGCGCCAGCAGCCAAGAGACAGGGGTGACCGGGGAGCTGTTTTTT. It is translated as CASSQETGVTGELFF.

The chain recombines TRBV15 with TRBJ2-5; TRBD1 might be the D (5 bases). Germline V gene data show CDR1 as LNHNV and CDR2 as YYDKDF (reference sequence). The germline V and J ends were trimmed by 0 bases and 2 bases, with 10 bases remaining between them. CDR3 length: 15 residues. DNA of the CDR3: TGTGCCACCAGCAGAGAAAGGGGCCGGCAAGAGACCCAGTACTTC. Translated: CATSRERGRQETQYF.

This chain connects TRBV6-5 to TRBJ2-2; D is perhaps TRBD2 (7 bases). V lost 0 bases and J 4 bases, leaving 18 bases between the germline ends. Germline V lookup: CDR1 MNHEY, CDR2 SVGAGI. The CDR3 length is 18 residues. DNA of the CDR3: TGTGCCAGCAGTTACTCCGTGAGGGGGGGCTTGGGCACCGGGGAGCTGTTTTTT. The encoded protein is CASSYSVRGGLGTGELFF.

This clonotype was found many times. The V call is TRBV28, the J call TRBJ1-2, with D possibly being TRBD1 (5 bases). Germline CDR1 reads MDHEN; CDR2 reads SYDVKM. Trimming left V 2 bases short and J 7 bases short, with 11 bases between. CDR3 length: 13 residues. The CDR3 spells CASSLLAGAGYTF. The CDR3 DNA follows: TGTGCCAGCAGTTTACTCGCCGGGGCTGGCTACACCTTC.

This clonotype appeared a few times. This sequence joins TRBV20-1 and TRBJ1-5; 7 nucleotides match TRBD1. CDR1 and CDR2 (germline): DFQATT, SNEGSKA (reference sequence). The V and J ends lost 6 bases and 4 bases, in that order; junction bases with no gene match: 12. The CDR3 extends over 15 amino acids. For the CDR3, the DNA is TGCAGTGCGCGGACAGGTTCAACGGGGAATCAGCCCCAGCATTTT. It encodes CSARTGSTGNQPQHF.

Of note for this clonotype: Possible read error: a much larger clone is one base away. The rearrangement links TRBV19 to TRBJ2-5, with 9 bases fitting TRBD2. Germline values: CDR1 LNHDA, CDR2 SQIVND (reference sequence). The CDR3 loop spans 16 amino acids. Losses at the gene ends were 2 bases for V and 4 bases for J; bases not matched to a gene: 8. CDR3 protein: CASSILTSGLRETQYF. CDR3 DNA: TGTGCCAGTAGTATATTGACTAGCGGATTACGAGAGACCCAGTACTTC.

This clonotype was seen once. The chain couples TRBV19 to TRBJ1-5; D is ambiguous. V dropped 7 bases and J dropped 9 bases, with 19 bases sitting between them. The CDR3 has 14 residues. CDR1 and CDR2 from the germline V gene are LNHDA and SQIVND (reference sequence). The CDR3 nucleotides read TGTGCCAGTACCATACCGGGGTTAGGCGGGCCCCAGCATTTT. Amino acid sequence: CASTIPGLGGPQHF.

This clonotype has a single count. The chain uses TRBV12-3 or TRBV12-4 and TRBJ1-5, with D perhaps matching TRBD2 (6 bases). Gene TRBJ2-3 matches the end of the DNA better, so the J call may be wrong. This CDR3 region has 14 residues. Here the CDR3 DNA reads TGTGCCAGCAGTTCGGACTCGGACTATCAGCCCCAGTATTTT. Protein product: CASSSDSDYQPQYF.

Comments on this clonotype: A single base separates this from a much larger clone, so it may be a read error. This sequence joins TRBV28 and TRBJ2-1; D may be TRBD1 (6 bases). V dropped 7 bases and J dropped 10 bases, with 23 bases sitting between them. Germline V lookup: CDR1 MDHEN, CDR2 SYDVKM. This CDR3 spans 15 amino acids. The CDR3 here is CASKRGFRPSQEQFF. DNA for the CDR3: TGTGCCAGCAAGAGGGGGTTCCGTCCGAGCCAGGAGCAGTTCTTC.

The sample holds a few counts of this clonotype. This chain joins TRBV12-3 or TRBV12-4 and TRBJ2-4; 7 positions agree with TRBD1. The CDR3 sequence is 13 residues long. J lost 7 bases, V lost 6 bases, and 6 bases had no gene match. The CDR3 DNA reads TGTGCCAGCAGAGAGGGACAGAGGAACATTCAGTACTTC. Translating it yields CASREGQRNIQYF.

Only a few counts were recorded for this clonotype. Here the CDR3 DNA reads TGTGCCAGCACCCTACAGGGGGCCGGGGAGCTGTTTTTT. Encoded protein: CASTLQGAGELFF. The V and J genes are TRBV11-3 and TRBJ2-2; TRBD1 aligns across 8 bases. CDR1 and CDR2 from the germline V gene are SGHNT and YENEEA. The CDR3 contains 13 residues. V shed 7 bases, J shed 6 bases, and the junction held 4 bases outside the gene matches.

This clonotype was observed a few times. The rearrangement joins TRBV7-2 to TRBJ1-4; no clear D gene. Trimming left V 5 bases short and J 7 bases short, with 14 bases between. The CDR3 consists of 14 residues. CDR1 SGHTA and CDR2 FQGNSA come from the germline V gene. As DNA, the CDR3 is TGTGCCAGCAGCCCAACGGACCCAGGTGAAAAACTGTTTTTT. Residues: CASSPTDPGEKLFF.

V and J are TRBV7-9 and TRBJ2-7; D call uncertain. The germline CDR1 and CDR2 sequences are SEHNR and FQNEAQ (reference sequence). Trimming cost V 0 bases and J 2 bases, with 5 bases left between them. CDR3 length: 13 residues. The CDR3 protein is CASSLAATYEQYF. CDR3 DNA: TGTGCCAGCAGCTTAGCAGCTACCTACGAGCAGTACTTC.

This clonotype was seen many times. The rearrangement joins TRBV2 to TRBJ1-2; 7 bases fit TRBD1. The CDR3 sequence is 13 residues long. Per germline, CDR1 SNHLY and CDR2 FYNNEI. Trimming removed 8 bases from V and 4 bases from J; junction bases left unmatched: 7. CDR3 protein: CASAPGTAYGYTF. The CDR3 DNA reads TGTGCCAGCGCGCCCGGGACAGCCTATGGCTACACCTTC.

With regard to this clonotype: A much larger clone differs by one base, so this may be a read error. V usage is TRBV5-1 and J usage is TRBJ2-1, with D unclear. Germline values: CDR1 SGHRS, CDR2 YFSETQ. The CDR3 consists of 15 residues. CDR3 sequence reads: CVSSLAPDSYNEQFF. The CDR3 region has the DNA TGCGTCAGCAGCTTGGCCCCTGACTCCTACAATGAGCAGTTCTTC.

This chain uses TRBV11-2 with TRBJ2-1; the D gene is possibly TRBD2 (5 bases). The CDR3 length is 15 residues. The V gene lost 5 bases and the J gene lost 5 bases, with 16 bases spanning the gap. Germline lookup yields CDR1 SGHAT and CDR2 FQNNGV. In nucleotides, the CDR3 is TGTGCCAGCAGCCCTCGGGATTACGCCGACAATGAGCAGTTCTTC. This encodes CASSPRDYADNEQFF.

This clonotype has at least ten counts. The chain couples TRBV7-2 to TRBJ1-1, with unresolved D. Germline V CDR1 and CDR2: SGHTA, FQGNSA. V was pared by 6 bases and J by 11 bases, with 25 bases between. The CDR3 spans 15 residues. In DNA, the CDR3 is TGTGCCAGCAGACCCCCCGCTTCCGGGGATGTGAGGGCTTTCTTT. Its translation: CASRPPASGDVRAFF.